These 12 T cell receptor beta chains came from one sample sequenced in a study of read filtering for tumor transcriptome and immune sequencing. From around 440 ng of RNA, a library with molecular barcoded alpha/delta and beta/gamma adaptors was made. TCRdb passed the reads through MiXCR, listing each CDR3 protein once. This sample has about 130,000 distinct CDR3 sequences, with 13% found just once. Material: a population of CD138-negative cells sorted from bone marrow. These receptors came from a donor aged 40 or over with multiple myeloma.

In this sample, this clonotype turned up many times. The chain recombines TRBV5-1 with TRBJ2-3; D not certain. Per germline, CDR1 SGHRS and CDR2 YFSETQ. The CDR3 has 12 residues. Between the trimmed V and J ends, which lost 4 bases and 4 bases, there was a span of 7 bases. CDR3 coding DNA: TGCGCCAGCAGCGAATTAGCAGATACGCAGTATTTT. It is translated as CASSELADTQYF.

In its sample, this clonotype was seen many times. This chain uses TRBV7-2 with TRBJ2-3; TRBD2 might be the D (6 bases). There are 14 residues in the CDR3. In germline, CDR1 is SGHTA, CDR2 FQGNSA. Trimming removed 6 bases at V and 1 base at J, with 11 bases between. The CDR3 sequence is CASSVDYRTDTQYF. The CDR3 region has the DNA TGTGCCAGCAGTGTGGACTACCGCACAGATACGCAGTATTTT.

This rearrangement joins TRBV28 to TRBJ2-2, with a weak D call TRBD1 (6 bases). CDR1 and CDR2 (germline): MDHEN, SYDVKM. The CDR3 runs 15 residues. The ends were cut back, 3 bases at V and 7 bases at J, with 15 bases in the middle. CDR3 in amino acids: CASSLFRGGGGELFF. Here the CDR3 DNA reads TGTGCCAGCAGTTTGTTCAGGGGCGGTGGCGGGGAGCTGTTTTTT.

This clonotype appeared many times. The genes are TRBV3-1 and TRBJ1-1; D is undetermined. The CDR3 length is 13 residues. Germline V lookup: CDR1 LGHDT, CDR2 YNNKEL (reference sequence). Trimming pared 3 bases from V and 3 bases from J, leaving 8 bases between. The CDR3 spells CASSQGLHTEAFF. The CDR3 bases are TGTGCCAGCAGCCAGGGTCTTCACACTGAAGCTTTCTTT.

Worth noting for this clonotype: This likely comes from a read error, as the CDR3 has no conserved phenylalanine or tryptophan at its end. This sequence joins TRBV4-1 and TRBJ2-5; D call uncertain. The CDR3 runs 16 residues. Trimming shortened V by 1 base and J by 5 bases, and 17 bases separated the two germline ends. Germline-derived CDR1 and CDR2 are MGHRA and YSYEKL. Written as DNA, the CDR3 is TGCGCCAGCAGCCAAGGTCTGACATCGGACCCGGAGACCCAGTACCTC. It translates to CASSQGLTSDPETQYL.

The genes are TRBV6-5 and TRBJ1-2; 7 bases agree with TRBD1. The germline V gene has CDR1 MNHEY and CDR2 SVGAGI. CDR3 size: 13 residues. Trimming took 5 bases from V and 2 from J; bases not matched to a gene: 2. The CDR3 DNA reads TGTGCCAGCAGTCAACAGGGGAACTATGGCTACACCTTC. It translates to CASSQQGNYGYTF.

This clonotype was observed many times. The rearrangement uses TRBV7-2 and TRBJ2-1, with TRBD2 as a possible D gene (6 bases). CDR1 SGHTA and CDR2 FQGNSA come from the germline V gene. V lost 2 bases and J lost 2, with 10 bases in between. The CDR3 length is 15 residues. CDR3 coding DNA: TGTGCCAGCAGCTTAACGGGAGAGGCCTACAATGAGCAGTTCTTC. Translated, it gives CASSLTGEAYNEQFF.

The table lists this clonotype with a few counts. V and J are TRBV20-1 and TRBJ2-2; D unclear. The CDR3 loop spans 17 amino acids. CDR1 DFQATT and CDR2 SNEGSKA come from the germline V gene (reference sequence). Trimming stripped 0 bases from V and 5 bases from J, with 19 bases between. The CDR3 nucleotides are TGCAGTGCTAGAGATCGTGGCTCCAGGCACGGAACCGGGGAGCTGTTTTTT. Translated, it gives CSARDRGSRHGTGELFF.

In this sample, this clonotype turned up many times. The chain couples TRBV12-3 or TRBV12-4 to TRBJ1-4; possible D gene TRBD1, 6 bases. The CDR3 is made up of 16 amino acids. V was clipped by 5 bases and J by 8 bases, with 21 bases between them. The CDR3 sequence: CASSAGSQGGREKLFF. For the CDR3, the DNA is TGTGCCAGCAGTGCTGGATCACAGGGCGGTAGGGAAAAACTGTTTTTT.

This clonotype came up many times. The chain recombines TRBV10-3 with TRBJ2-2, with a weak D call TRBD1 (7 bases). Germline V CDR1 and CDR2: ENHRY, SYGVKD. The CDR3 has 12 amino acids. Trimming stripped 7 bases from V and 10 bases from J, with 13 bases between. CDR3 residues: CAIKGGGEELFF. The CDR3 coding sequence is TGTGCCATCAAAGGAGGGGGCGAGGAGCTGTTTTTT.

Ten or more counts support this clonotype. In DNA form, the CDR3 reads TGTGCCAGCAGCTTAAATGCCCCGGGATACAATGAGCAGTTCTTC. It specifies CASSLNAPGYNEQFF. V and J are TRBV7-9 and TRBJ2-1; the D gene is possibly TRBD2 (5 bases). V was cut by 2 bases and J by 4 bases, with 12 bases left in between. Germline CDR1 and CDR2: SEHNR and FQNEAQ (reference sequence). The CDR3 is 15 residues long. The full variable domain, completed using reference TRBV7-9 and TRBJ2-1, is DTGVSQNPRHKITKRGQNVTFRCDPISEHNRLYWYRQTLGQGPEFLTYFQNEAQLEKSRLLSDRFSAERPKGSFSTLEIQRTEQGDSAMYLCASSLNAPGYNEQFFGPGTRLTVL.

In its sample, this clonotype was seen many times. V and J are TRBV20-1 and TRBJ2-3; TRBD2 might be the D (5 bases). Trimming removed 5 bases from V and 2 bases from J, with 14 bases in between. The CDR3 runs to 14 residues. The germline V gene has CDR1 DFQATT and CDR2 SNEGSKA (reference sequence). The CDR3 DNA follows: TGCAGTGCTGGAAAAGCGGCCCTCACAGATACGCAGTATTTT. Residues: CSAGKAALTDTQYF.